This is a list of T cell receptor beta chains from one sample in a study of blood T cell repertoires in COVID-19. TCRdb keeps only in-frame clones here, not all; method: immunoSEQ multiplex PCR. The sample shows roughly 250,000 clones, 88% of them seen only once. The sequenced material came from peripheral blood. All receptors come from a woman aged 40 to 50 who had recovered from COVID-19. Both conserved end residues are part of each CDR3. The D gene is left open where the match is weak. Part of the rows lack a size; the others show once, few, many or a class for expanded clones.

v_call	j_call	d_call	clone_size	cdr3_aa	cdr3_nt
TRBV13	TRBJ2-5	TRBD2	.	CASRPTSGGQETQYF	TGTGCCAGCAGACCGACTAGCGGGGGGCAAGAGACCCAGTACTTC
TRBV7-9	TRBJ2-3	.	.	CASRERENVDTQYF	TGTGCCAGCAGGGAACGGGAGAACGTAGATACGCAGTATTTT
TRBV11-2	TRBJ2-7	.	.	CASSRRGREPSYEQYF	TGTGCCAGCAGCCGACGGGGGCGGGAGCCCTCCTACGAGCAGTACTTC
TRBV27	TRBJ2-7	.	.	CASSLARSYEQYF	TGTGCCAGCAGTTTGGCCAGATCCTACGAGCAGTACTTC
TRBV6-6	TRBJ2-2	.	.	CASSPGDFHTGELFF	TGTGCCAGCAGCCCCGGGGACTTCCACACCGGGGAGCTGTTTTTT
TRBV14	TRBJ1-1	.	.	CASSQDGWAGLKAFF	TGTGCCAGCAGCCAAGATGGCTGGGCGGGGTTGAAAGCTTTCTTT
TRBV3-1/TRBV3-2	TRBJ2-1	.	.	CASSPLPLRYNEQFF	TGTGCCAGCAGCCCTCTCCCTCTTCGGTACAATGAGCAGTTCTTC
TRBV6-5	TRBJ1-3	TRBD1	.	CASRVGQQPNTIYF	TGTGCCAGCAGAGTGGGACAGCAACCAAACACCATATATTTT
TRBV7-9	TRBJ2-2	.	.	CASRAGRANTGELFF	TGTGCCAGCAGGGCAGGCCGCGCGAACACCGGGGAGCTGTTTTTT
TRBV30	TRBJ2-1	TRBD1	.	CAWSETGVPWEFF	TGTGCCTGGAGTGAGACAGGGGTCCCATGGGAGTTCTTC
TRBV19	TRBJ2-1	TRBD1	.	CASSMSPGQSYNEQFF	TGTGCCAGTAGTATGAGCCCGGGACAGAGTTACAATGAGCAGTTCTTC
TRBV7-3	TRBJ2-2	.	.	CASSPLNTGELFF	TGTGCCAGCAGCCCTCTTAACACCGGGGAGCTGTTTTTT
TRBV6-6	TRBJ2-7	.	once	CASSRSGTPEQYF	TGTGCCAGCAGTCGATCCGGGACACCTGAGCAGTACTTC
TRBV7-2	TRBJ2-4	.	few	CASSLVGGTSESIQYF	TGTGCCAGCAGCTTAGTTGGCGGGACCTCCGAGAGCATTCAGTACTTC
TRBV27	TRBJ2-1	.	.	CASSLAPIQNNEQFF	TGTGCCAGCAGTTTAGCCCCCATACAGAACAATGAGCAGTTCTTC
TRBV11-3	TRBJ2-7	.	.	CASSFSTESYEQYF	TGTGCCAGCAGCTTCTCGACAGAGTCCTACGAGCAGTACTTC
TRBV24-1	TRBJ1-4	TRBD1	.	CATSDYRTGEREKLFF	TGTGCCACCAGTGATTACAGGACAGGGGAGCGTGAAAAACTGTTTTTT
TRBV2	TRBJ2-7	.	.	CASEPYAGLATYEQYF	TGTGCCAGCGAACCGTATGCGGGATTAGCTACATACGAGCAGTACTTC
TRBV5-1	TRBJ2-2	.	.	CASSLGGPQLGELFF	TGCGCCAGCAGCTTGGGAGGGCCGCAACTCGGGGAGCTGTTTTTT
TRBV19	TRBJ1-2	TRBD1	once	CASSKSTGVANYGYTF	TGTGCCAGTAGTAAATCGACAGGGGTGGCTAACTATGGCTACACCTTC
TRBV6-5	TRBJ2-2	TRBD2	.	CASRGRARNTGELFF	TGTGCCAGCAGGGGGAGGGCTCGGAACACCGGGGAGCTGTTTTTT
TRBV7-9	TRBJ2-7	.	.	CASSSGGGEQYF	TGTGCCAGCAGCTCTGGAGGCGGCGAGCAGTACTTC
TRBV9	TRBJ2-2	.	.	CASSVRWNTGELFF	TGTGCCAGCAGCGTTCGGTGGAACACCGGGGAGCTGTTTTTT
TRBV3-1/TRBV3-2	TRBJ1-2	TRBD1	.	CASSLTTGGGYGYTF	TGTGCCAGCAGCCTTACGACAGGGGGGGGGTATGGCTACACCTTC
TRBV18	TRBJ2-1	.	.	CASSPWDWQNEQFF	TGTGCCAGCTCACCTTGGGACTGGCAAAATGAGCAGTTCTTC
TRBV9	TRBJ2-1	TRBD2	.	CASSPEAGGAYNEQFF	TGTGCCAGCAGCCCCGAGGCGGGGGGGGCCTACAATGAGCAGTTCTTC
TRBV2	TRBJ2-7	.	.	CASSQGTLIPYEQYF	TGTGCCAGCAGTCAGGGGACACTTATTCCCTACGAGCAGTACTTC
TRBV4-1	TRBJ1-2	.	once	CASSQSIGANYGYTF	TGCGCCAGCAGCCAATCCATAGGGGCTAACTATGGCTACACCTTC
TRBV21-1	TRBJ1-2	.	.	CASSKEVGSRGYTF	TGTGCCAGCAGCAAAGAGGTAGGGAGCAGGGGCTACACCTTC
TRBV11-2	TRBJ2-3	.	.	CASSSFGGGADTQYF	TGTGCCAGCAGCTCCTTTGGGGGCGGCGCAGATACGCAGTATTTT
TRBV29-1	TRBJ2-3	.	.	CSVAVRDKNTDTQYF	TGCAGCGTAGCTGTCCGGGACAAAAACACAGATACGCAGTATTTT
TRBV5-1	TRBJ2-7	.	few	CASSLTIQDVRRQYF	TGCGCCAGCAGCTTGACTATACAAGACGTCCGTCGTCAGTACTTC
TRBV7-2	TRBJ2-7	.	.	CASSQPGLHSYEQYF	TGTGCCAGCAGCCAACCGGGACTGCACTCCTACGAGCAGTACTTC
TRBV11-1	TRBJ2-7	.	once	CASRRGQYYEQYF	TGTGCCAGCAGACGTGGACAGTACTACGAGCAGTACTTC
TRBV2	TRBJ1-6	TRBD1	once	CASSEALGIVGTGGEGNSPPHF	TGTGCCAGCAGTGAAGCGCTTGGCATTGTGGGGACAGGGGGGGAGGGGAATTCACCCCCCCACTTT
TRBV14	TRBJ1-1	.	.	CASSPRGGVGRTEAFF	TGTGCCAGCAGCCCAAGGGGTGGCGTCGGGCGGACTGAAGCTTTCTTT
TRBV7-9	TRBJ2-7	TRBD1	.	CASSLHAGTGGDEQYF	TGTGCCAGCAGCCTCCACGCCGGGACAGGGGGCGATGAGCAGTACTTC
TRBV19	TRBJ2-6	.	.	CASSIVAGSGANVLTF	TGTGCCAGTAGTATAGTGGCAGGGTCTGGGGCCAACGTCCTGACTTTC
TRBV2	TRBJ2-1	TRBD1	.	CASRRTTGGRKFNEQFF	TGTGCCAGCAGGCGTACCACAGGGGGGAGGAAGTTCAATGAGCAGTTCTTC
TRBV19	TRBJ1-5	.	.	CASTPFRSGEQPQHF	TGTGCCAGTACCCCTTTCCGCTCAGGGGAACAGCCCCAGCATTTT
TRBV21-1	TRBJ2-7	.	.	CASSVGLAGGYEQYF	TGTGCCAGCAGCGTTGGACTAGCGGGGGGATACGAGCAGTACTTC
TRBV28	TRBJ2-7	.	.	CASNLGGGGSYEQYF	TGTGCCAGCAACCTAGGGGGGGGAGGCTCCTACGAGCAGTACTTC
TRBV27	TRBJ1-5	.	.	CASSLRGSGQPQHF	TGTGCCAGCAGTCTTAGGGGTTCTGGTCAGCCCCAGCATTTT
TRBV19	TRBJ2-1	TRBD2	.	CASSIGTSGRGSYNEQFF	TGTGCCAGTAGTATAGGGACTAGCGGGAGAGGCTCCTACAATGAGCAGTTCTTC
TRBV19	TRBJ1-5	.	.	CASSRDIVGNQPQHF	TGTGCCAGTAGCCGAGACATCGTAGGTAATCAGCCCCAGCATTTT
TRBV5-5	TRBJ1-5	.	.	CASSLYDSYSNQPQHF	TGTGCCAGCAGCTTATATGACAGCTATAGCAATCAGCCCCAGCATTTT
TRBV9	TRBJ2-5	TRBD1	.	CASSPRGRGETQYF	TGTGCCAGCAGCCCAAGGGGGCGAGGAGAGACCCAGTACTTC
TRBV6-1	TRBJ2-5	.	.	CASSESQGRETQYF	TGTGCCAGCAGTGAATCGCAGGGAAGAGAGACCCAGTACTTC